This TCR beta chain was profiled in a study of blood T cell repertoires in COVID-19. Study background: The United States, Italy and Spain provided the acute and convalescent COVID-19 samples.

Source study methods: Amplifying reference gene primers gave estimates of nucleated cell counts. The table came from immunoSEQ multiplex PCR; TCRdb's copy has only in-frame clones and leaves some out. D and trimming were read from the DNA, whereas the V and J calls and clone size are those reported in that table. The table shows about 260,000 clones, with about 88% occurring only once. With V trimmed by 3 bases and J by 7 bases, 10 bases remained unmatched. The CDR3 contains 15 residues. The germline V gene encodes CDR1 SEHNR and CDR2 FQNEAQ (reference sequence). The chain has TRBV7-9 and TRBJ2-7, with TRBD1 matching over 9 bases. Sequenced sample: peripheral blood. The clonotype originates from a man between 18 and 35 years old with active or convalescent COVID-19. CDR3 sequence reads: CASSFPGQGLREQYF. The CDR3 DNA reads TGTGCCAGCAGCTTTCCGGGACAGGGCTTAAGGGAGCAGTACTTC.